A single sample is the source of the 22 T cell receptor beta chains below, sequenced in a study of blood T cells in healthy people across ages. A J-beta primer mix and a sample-barcoded 5' primer were used in a second PCR of about 6 to 12 cycles. TCRdb reprocessed the 5' RACE reads via MiXCR and lists one record per CDR3 protein. This table holds approximately 830,000 distinct CDR3 sequences, 62% found once. Sequenced: blood. These receptors were obtained from a man aged 25-45 years in good health.

Comment on this clonotype: An end of the junction differs from the germline gene, which may be a read error. This chain connects TRBV7-7 to TRBJ2-5; TRBD2 matches at 13 bases. The germline V gene encodes CDR1 SSHAT and CDR2 FNYEAQ (reference sequence). This CDR3 region has 19 residues. The CDR3 sequence is CASSSGLAGPPRLQETQYF. The CDR3 DNA reads as TGTGCTAGCAGCTCGGGACTAGCGGGGCCCCCAAGGCTCCAAGAGACCCAGTACTTC. Full variable domain (outside the CDR3, taken from reference TRBV7-7 and TRBJ2-5): GAGVSQSPRYKVTKRGQDVTLRCDPISSHATLYWYQQALGQGPEFLTYFNYEAQPDKSGLPSDRFSAERPEGSISTLTIQRTEQRDSAMYRCASSSGLAGPPRLQETQYFGPGTRLLVL.

The V and J genes are TRBV5-5 and TRBJ2-5; the match to TRBD1 covers 9 bases. The CDR3 extends over 16 amino acids. The junction had 11 bases not matched to a gene; V was cut back by 3 bases and J by 5 bases. Germline CDR1 SGHKS, CDR2 YYEKEE (reference sequence). CDR3 in DNA: TGTGCCAGCAGCTCGACCCGGGACAGGGTACGGGAGACCCAGTACTTC. Residues: CASSSTRDRVRETQYF.

The V call is TRBV6-1, the J call TRBJ1-4; 7 nucleotides match TRBD1. V trimming: 6 bases; J trimming: 7 bases; junction bases outside the gene matches: 11. CDR3 length: 15 amino acids. Germline lookup yields CDR1 MNHNS and CDR2 SASEGT. DNA for the CDR3: TGTGCCAGCAGACGCGAAGAGGGGGCCGGTGAAAAACTGTTTTTT. Translating it yields CASRREEGAGEKLFF.

The chain has TRBV27 and TRBJ2-6, with 9 bases matching TRBD1. Germline loops: CDR1 MNHEY, CDR2 SMNVEV (reference sequence). This CDR3 is built from 17 residues. J lost 0 bases, V lost 5 bases, and 5 bases had no gene match. CDR3 nucleotides: TGTGCCAGCAGTGGGACAGGGCTAAACTCTGGGGCCAACGTCCTGACTTTC. Protein product: CASSGTGLNSGANVLTF.

The V gene is TRBV7-2, the J gene TRBJ2-1; unclear D gene. Trimming stripped 5 bases from V and 7 bases from J, with 12 bases between. CDR3 length equals 13 residues. CDR1 and CDR2 (germline): SGHTA, FQGNSA. The DNA for the CDR3 is TGTGCCAGCAGCGTAGTTCAGTCAAATGAGCAGTTCTTC. As protein: CASSVVQSNEQFF.

V usage is TRBV9 and J usage is TRBJ1-2; the D is unclear. The CDR3 extends over 16 amino acids. The germline CDR1 and CDR2 sequences are SGDLS and YYNGEE. The V gene lost 3 bases and the J gene lost 4 bases, with 19 bases spanning the gap. This CDR3 is CASSATDAGRSYGYTF. Here the CDR3 DNA reads TGTGCCAGCAGCGCCACGGACGCCGGCAGATCCTATGGCTACACCTTC.

V and J are TRBV7-2 and TRBJ2-1; no clear D gene. CDR3 length: 15 residues. Per the germline V gene, CDR1 is SGHTA and CDR2 is FQGNSA. Trimming removed 3 bases at V and 1 base at J, with 10 bases between. The CDR3 sequence: CASSFDKASYNEQFF. The CDR3 nucleotides read TGTGCCAGCAGCTTTGACAAAGCGTCCTACAATGAGCAGTTCTTC.

With regard to this clonotype: One end of the junction is discordant with germline, which a read error may explain. V gene TRBV12-3 or TRBV12-4 combines with J gene TRBJ2-5; a possible D gene is TRBD2 (5 bases). The length of the CDR3 is 13 residues. The CDR3 region is CASSPTRSETEYF. CDR3 sequence (DNA): TGTGCCAGCAGTCCAACTAGGTCAGAGACCGAGTACTTC.

This clonotype was recorded a few times. J is TRBJ2-5 and V is TRBV2; D not resolved. The germline V and J ends were trimmed by 3 bases and 6 bases, with 2 bases remaining between them. CDR1 is SNHLY, CDR2 FYNNEI, per germline. The CDR3 loop spans 10 amino acids. The chain's CDR3 is CASSDKTQYF. CDR3 nucleotides: TGTGCCAGCAGTGACAAGACCCAGTACTTC.

This clonotype has only a few counts. The chain carries TRBV20-1 and TRBJ1-1; D uncertain. V was clipped by 5 bases and J by 0 bases, with 7 bases between them. CDR3 size: 12 residues. The germline V gene encodes CDR1 DFQATT and CDR2 SNEGSKA (reference sequence). DNA of the CDR3: TGCAGTGCTCCGACGGTGAACACTGAAGCTTTCTTT. Amino acid sequence: CSAPTVNTEAFF.

The V and J genes are TRBV4-2 and TRBJ2-2; 10 bases agree with TRBD2. V shed 0 bases and J 9 bases; nucleotides not matched to a gene: 10. Germline V gene sequence: CDR1 LGHNA, CDR2 YNFKEQ. This CDR3 contains 17 residues. In nucleotides, the CDR3 is TGTGCCAGCAGCCAAGATCCCAGCGGGGGGGCCCGGAGGGAGCTGTTTTTT. Its protein is CASSQDPSGGARRELFF.

The chain joins TRBV3-1 to TRBJ2-5, with 10 bases that match TRBD2. V lost 0 bases to trimming and J lost 11 bases; unmatched junction nucleotides: 12. The germline CDR1 and CDR2 sequences are LGHDT and YNNKEL (reference sequence). The CDR3 extends over 16 amino acids. As DNA, the CDR3 is TGTGCCAGCAGCCAAGAATTCGTGGGACTAGCGAGGGAGCAGTACTTC. Its translation is CASSQEFVGLAREQYF.

This clonotype was seen a handful of times. V gene TRBV20-1 combines with J gene TRBJ2-5; D remains ambiguous. From germline, CDR1 is DFQATT and CDR2 SNEGSKA (reference sequence). V dropped 6 bases and J dropped 5 bases, with 16 bases sitting between them. The CDR3 is made up of 13 amino acids. CDR3 protein: CSALDGSRETQYF. The CDR3, as DNA: TGCAGTGCCTTGGACGGATCTAGGGAGACCCAGTACTTC.

The chain has TRBV20-1 and TRBJ1-2; a weak D match, TRBD1 (6 bases). The germline V gene has CDR1 DFQATT and CDR2 SNEGSKA (reference sequence). Trimming cost V 0 bases and J 7 bases, with 18 bases left between them. This CDR3 spans 15 amino acids. Here the CDR3 DNA reads TGCAGTGCTAGAGATACAGGGATAAGTGTTCGTGGCTACACCTTC. Protein product: CSARDTGISVRGYTF.

V and J are TRBV6-2 or TRBV6-3 and TRBJ2-5; 8 nucleotides agree with TRBD2. V shed 5 bases, J shed 7 bases, and the junction held 12 bases outside the gene matches. CDR3 size: 15 residues. Looked up from germline, CDR1 is MNHEY and CDR2 is SVGEGT. The CDR3 loop reads CASSTSGLGPPTQYF. Here the CDR3 DNA reads TGTGCCAGCAGTACCTCGGGACTAGGTCCCCCGACCCAGTACTTC.

This clonotype turned up a few times. The chain links TRBV10-3 to TRBJ1-1, with D perhaps matching TRBD1 (6 bases). V lost 4 bases and J 1 base, leaving 10 bases between the germline ends. CDR1 is ENHRY and CDR2 is SYGVKD in the germline V gene. There are 14 residues in the CDR3. CDR3 in DNA: TGTGCCATCAGTGTGACAGGAGGGAACACTGAAGCTTTCTTT. Its translation: CAISVTGGNTEAFF.

The genes are TRBV18 and TRBJ2-7; TRBD2 matches 7 bases. Germline-derived CDR1 and CDR2 are KGHSH and LQKENI. V shed 3 bases and J 4 bases; nucleotides not matched to a gene: 12. The CDR3 runs to 16 residues. CDR3 DNA: TGTGCCAGCTCACCTAATCCTAGAACGGGGGGATACGAGCAGTACTTC. This codes for CASSPNPRTGGYEQYF.

This clonotype was seen a handful of times. The chain links TRBV12-3 or TRBV12-4 to TRBJ2-3, with D possibly called TRBD1 or TRBD2 (5 bases each). The CDR3 length is 13 residues. Trimming took 6 bases from V and 4 from J, leaving 11 bases between them. CDR3 residues: CASSQRGSDTQYF. CDR3 coding DNA: TGTGCCAGCAGCCAGAGGGGCTCAGATACGCAGTATTTT.

Only one count was recorded for this clonotype. This chain connects TRBV7-2 to TRBJ2-7; TRBD1 or TRBD2 may be the D gene (5 bases each). Germline V CDR1 and CDR2: SGHTA, FQGNSA. The V and J ends lost 5 bases and 7 bases respectively, with 15 bases between them. This CDR3 region has 13 residues. The CDR3, as DNA: TGTGCCAGCAGCACCGGGACGTCGCGTGAGCAGTACTTC. Protein sequence: CASSTGTSREQYF.

The genes are TRBV7-2 and TRBJ1-1, with D perhaps TRBD1 (6 bases). From germline, CDR1 is SGHTA and CDR2 FQGNSA. Trimming shortened V by 3 bases and J by 1 base, and 9 bases separated the two germline ends. The CDR3 runs 14 residues. CDR3 DNA: TGTGCCAGCAGCTTGGGACACAGGAACACTGAAGCTTTCTTT. As protein: CASSLGHRNTEAFF.

The chain uses TRBV19 and TRBJ2-1; TRBD1 aligns across 8 bases. The J call may be mistaken, given a closer DNA end match to TRBJ2-7. The CDR3 spans 17 residues. Germline values: CDR1 LNHDA, CDR2 SQIVND (reference sequence). The CDR3 sequence is CASSIDRTGPGYNEQYF. CDR3 coding DNA: TGTGCCAGTAGTATAGACCGGACAGGGCCAGGTTACAATGAGCAGTACTTC.

This clonotype was counted only a few times. The chain combines TRBV4-2 with TRBJ1-2, with 9 nucleotides matching TRBD1. The V gene's germline CDR1 is LGHNA and CDR2 YNFKEQ. V dropped 0 bases and J dropped 9; count of bases not matched to a gene: 8. This CDR3 spans 15 amino acids. CDR3 sequence: CASSQEPGQGRRYTF. CDR3 bases: TGTGCCAGCAGCCAAGAACCGGGACAGGGTCGTCGCTACACCTTC.